These 12 T cell receptor beta chains were all obtained from the same sample, sequenced in a study of blood T cell repertoires in COVID-19. Profiling relied on immunoSEQ multiplex PCR, and the TCRdb table lists in-frame clones only, not all of them. The repertoire holds more than 250,000 clones, with over 75% as singletons. Source material: peripheral blood. These receptors all come from a human donor in a cohort sampled during active COVID-19.

This chain joins TRBV28 and TRBJ2-3; 9 bases match TRBD1. CDR3 length: 15 amino acids. Germline values: CDR1 MDHEN, CDR2 SYDVKM. Unmatched junction bases numbered 6, after V lost 5 bases and J lost 3 bases. The CDR3: CASSPPGTGTDTQYF. The CDR3 DNA sequence: TGTGCCAGCAGTCCCCCCGGGACAGGGACAGATACGCAGTATTTT. The whole variable domain, remainder taken from reference TRBV28 and TRBJ2-3, is DVKVTQSSRYLVKRTGEKVFLECVQDMDHENMFWYRQDPGLGLRLIYFSYDVKMKEKGDIPEGYSVSREKKERFSLILESASTNQTSMYLCASSPPGTGTDTQYFGPGTRLTVL.

For the CDR3, the DNA is TGTGCCAGCAGCTTAGCGGGAGGGCCTGAGACCCAGTACTTC. Encoded protein: CASSLAGGPETQYF. The chain combines TRBV7-9 with TRBJ2-5; 7 bases match TRBD2. The V gene's germline CDR1 is SEHNR and CDR2 FQNEAQ (reference sequence). The CDR3 covers 14 residues. J gave up 5 bases and V 0 bases, and 3 bases lay outside the gene matches.

This clone was recorded once. The V gene is TRBV4-1, the J gene TRBJ2-3; D may be TRBD2 (5 bases). The CDR3 extends over 13 amino acids. Trimming removed 1 base from V and 5 bases from J, with 7 bases in between. The germline V gene encodes CDR1 MGHRA and CDR2 YSYEKL. The CDR3 DNA follows: TGCGCCAGCAGCCAAGGGGCGGGAGATACGCAGTATTTT. As protein: CASSQGAGDTQYF.

This sequence joins TRBV12-3 or TRBV12-4 and TRBJ2-2; TRBD2 aligns across 7 bases. This CDR3 has 12 residues. V dropped 11 bases and J dropped 3; count of bases not matched to a gene: 3. The CDR3 region has the DNA TGTGCCGGGGGGGATTACACCGGGGAGCTGTTTTTT. Encoded protein: CAGGDYTGELFF.

The V gene is TRBV5-1, the J gene TRBJ1-1, with 8 positions matching TRBD1. CDR1 and CDR2 from the germline V gene are SGHRS and YFSETQ. The CDR3 is 16 amino acids. Germline trimming cut 0 bases from V and 0 bases from J; bases unmatched to any gene: 4. CDR3 amino acids: CASSLVRTGLNTEAFF. DNA for the CDR3: TGCGCCAGCAGCTTGGTCAGGACAGGGTTGAACACTGAAGCTTTCTTT.

The V call is TRBV7-8, the J call TRBJ2-1; 7 bases map to TRBD2. Germline CDR1 SGHVS, CDR2 FQNEAQ. CDR3 length equals 16 residues. Trimming took 1 base from V and 5 from J; bases not matched to a gene: 8. The CDR3 loop reads CASSLEAGVGNNEQFF. CDR3 DNA sequence: TGTGCCAGCAGCTTAGAGGCGGGAGTGGGGAACAATGAGCAGTTCTTC. Looking up the rest from reference TRBV7-8 and TRBJ2-1 gives the full variable domain: GAGVSQSPRYKVAKRGQDVALRCDPISGHVSLFWYQQALGQGPEFLTYFQNEAQLDKSGLPSDRFFAERPEGSVSTLKIQRTQQEDSAVYLCASSLEAGVGNNEQFFGPGTRLTVL.

The chain is built from TRBV24-1 and TRBJ1-4, with D tentatively TRBD1 (5 bases). The V end lost 0 bases, the J end lost 5 bases, and 12 bases lay between the germline ends. This CDR3 has 16 residues. Germline loops: CDR1 KGHDR, CDR2 SFDVKD. The CDR3 region is CATSDLLSGGNEKLFF. CDR3 bases: TGTGCCACCAGTGATTTGTTAAGCGGGGGAAATGAAAAACTGTTTTTT.

A word on this clone: The same CDR3 also results from other DNA sequences found in this sample. The CDR3 region is CASSTRTGGTDTQYF. CDR3 coding DNA: TGTGCCAGCAGCACGAGGACAGGGGGCACAGATACGCAGTATTTT. The chain combines TRBV9 with TRBJ2-3; 9 nucleotides agree with TRBD1. The CDR3 covers 15 residues. Trimming cost V 4 bases and J 1 base; bases outside gene matches: 4. Per germline, CDR1 SGDLS and CDR2 YYNGEE.

DNA for the CDR3: TGTGCCAGTCGGTCCGGGGACTACGAGCAGTACTTC. This codes for CASRSGDYEQYF. The chain couples TRBV2 to TRBJ2-7; TRBD2 is a possible D gene (5 bases). CDR1 and CDR2 (germline): SNHLY, FYNNEI. The CDR3 sequence is 12 residues long. Trimming left V 9 bases short and J 3 bases short, with 12 bases between.

The chain has TRBV18 and TRBJ2-5, with 7 bases aligning to TRBD1. This CDR3 has 13 amino acids. V lost 2 bases, J lost 5 bases, and 2 bases stayed unmatched. Looked up from germline, CDR1 is KGHSH and CDR2 is LQKENI. DNA for the CDR3: TGTGCCAGCTCACCAAAGGGGGCCGAGACCCAGTACTTC. The encoded protein is CASSPKGAETQYF.

J is TRBJ2-5 and V is TRBV14, with D possibly being TRBD2 (5 bases). This CDR3 comprises 16 residues. V was shortened by 3 bases and J by 7 bases, with 21 bases between the two germline ends. Germline CDR1 and CDR2: SGHDN and FVKESK. The CDR3 sequence: CASSHRTGLLGGTQYF. CDR3 nucleotides: TGTGCCAGCAGCCACCGTACGGGCCTACTTGGAGGGACCCAGTACTTC.

J is TRBJ1-4 and V is TRBV18, with D perhaps matching TRBD1 (5 bases). CDR1 is KGHSH and CDR2 is LQKENI in the germline V gene. CDR3 length equals 16 residues. The V end lost 3 bases, the J end lost 8 bases, and 19 bases lay between the germline ends. CDR3 DNA sequence: TGTGCCAGCTCACCTCTACGGGAGGGGCTAGGGGAAAAACTGTTTTTT. It translates to CASSPLREGLGEKLFF.